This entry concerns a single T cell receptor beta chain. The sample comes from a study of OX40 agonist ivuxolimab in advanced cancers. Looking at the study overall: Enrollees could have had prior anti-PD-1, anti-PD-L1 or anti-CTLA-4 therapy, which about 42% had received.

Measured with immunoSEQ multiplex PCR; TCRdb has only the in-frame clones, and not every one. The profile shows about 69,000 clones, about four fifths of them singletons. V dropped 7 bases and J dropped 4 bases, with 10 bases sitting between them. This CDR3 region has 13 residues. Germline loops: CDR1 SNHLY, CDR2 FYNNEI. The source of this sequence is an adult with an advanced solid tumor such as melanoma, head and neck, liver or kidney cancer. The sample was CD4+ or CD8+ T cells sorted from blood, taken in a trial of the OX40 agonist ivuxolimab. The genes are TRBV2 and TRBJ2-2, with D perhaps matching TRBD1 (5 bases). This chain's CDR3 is CASTSRGTGELFF. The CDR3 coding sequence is TGTGCCAGCACCTCAAGGGGCACCGGGGAGCTGTTTTTT.